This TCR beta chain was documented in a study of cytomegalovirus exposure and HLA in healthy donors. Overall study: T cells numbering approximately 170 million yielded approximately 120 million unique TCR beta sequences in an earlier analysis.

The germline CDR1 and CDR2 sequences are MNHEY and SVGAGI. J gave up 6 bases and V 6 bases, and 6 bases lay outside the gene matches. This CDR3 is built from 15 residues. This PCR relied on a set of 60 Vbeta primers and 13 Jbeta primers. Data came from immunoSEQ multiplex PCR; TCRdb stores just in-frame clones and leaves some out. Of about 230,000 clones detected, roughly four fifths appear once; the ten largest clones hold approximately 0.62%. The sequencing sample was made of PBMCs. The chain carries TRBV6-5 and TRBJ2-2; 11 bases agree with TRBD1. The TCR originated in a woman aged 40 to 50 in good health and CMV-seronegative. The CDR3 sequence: CASSRGTGGSGELFF. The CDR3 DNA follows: TGTGCCAGCAGCCGCGGGACAGGGGGTTCCGGGGAGCTGTTTTTT.